The entry below gives a single T cell receptor beta chain sequence along with its context. This same CDR3 is encoded by further DNA sequences in the sample. This sample was taken from a study of cytomegalovirus exposure and HLA in healthy donors. PCR used 60 Vbeta primers and 13 Jbeta primers. The repertoire was sequenced with immunoSEQ multiplex PCR; TCRdb's copy has only in-frame clones and lacks some. The data contain roughly 170,000 clones, approximately 80% of them singletons. V lost 2 bases to trimming and J lost 1 base; unmatched junction nucleotides: 2. The CDR3 is made up of 15 amino acids. Germline assignment: CDR1 MNHNY and CDR2 SVGAGI (reference sequence).

The sample was PBMCs. The sequence was collected from a woman in her twenties or thirties in good health and CMV-seronegative. The chain carries TRBV6-6 and TRBJ1-1, with 9 bases identical to TRBD1. The CDR3 here is CASSYGTGRNTEAFF. The CDR3 DNA follows: TGTGCCAGCAGTTACGGGACAGGGAGGAACACTGAAGCTTTCTTT.